This T cell receptor beta chain is drawn from a study of blood T cell repertoires in COVID-19. Study in general: Spain, Italy and the United States supplied samples that represented acute and convalescent COVID-19. Sources were T cells, B-cell-depleted T cells, or PBMCs; the material itself was cDNA or gDNA.

CDR1 SGHVS and CDR2 FQNEAQ come from the germline V gene. Germline trimming cut 4 bases from V and 6 bases from J; bases unmatched to any gene: 2. The CDR3 has 13 residues. Original methodology: From reference gene primer amplification, estimates of nucleated cell counts were derived. Here immunoSEQ multiplex PCR was the method, and the copy in TCRdb shows in-frame clones only, minus some. V and J calls and clone size are copied from that table; D and trimming were computed from the DNA. The sample includes some 400,000 clones, approximately 87% of them seen just once. While infection was still active, Seattle patients were enrolled and then followed longitudinally.

Sequencing was done on a sample of peripheral blood. The chain couples TRBV7-8 to TRBJ2-2; 7 bases are a match to TRBD1. This TCR was recovered from a woman in her sixties or seventies with COVID-19, enrolled during active disease. CDR3 coding DNA: TGTGCCAGCAGCTCCCAGGGGGCCGGGGAGCTGTTTTTT. Its protein product is CASSSQGAGELFF.